The following is a T cell receptor (beta chain) sequence with its context. This sample was included in a study of blood T cell repertoires in COVID-19. Overall study: COVID-19 samples, acute and convalescent, were from the United States, Italy and Spain. The cDNA or gDNA used as material had been derived from T cells, B-cell-depleted T cells, or PBMCs.

Profiled with immunoSEQ multiplex PCR; TCRdb holds only in-frame clones, not every one. The sample lists some 120,000 clones, around three quarters occurring once. Losses at the gene ends were 4 bases for V and 6 bases for J; bases not matched to a gene: 5. This CDR3 has 14 amino acids. Germline V gene lookup returns CDR1 MNHEY and CDR2 SVGAGI. The J gene is TRBJ1-5, the V gene TRBV6-5, with TRBD1 identical over 8 bases. The sample comprised peripheral blood. The clonotype originates from a human donor in a cohort sampled during active COVID-19. For the CDR3, the DNA is TGTGCCAGCAGTTCGGACAGGGCTGGTCAGCCCCAGCATTTT. Residues: CASSSDRAGQPQHF.